This TCR beta chain was sequenced in a study of blood T cell repertoires in COVID-19. Overall study context: From the United States, Italy and Spain came samples of acute and convalescent COVID-19. T cells, B-cell-depleted T cells, or PBMCs supplied cDNA or gDNA.

The length of the CDR3 is 16 residues. Germline CDR1 reads MNHNS; CDR2 reads SASEGT. Trimming cost V 3 bases and J 4 bases; bases outside gene matches: 10. Original methodology: Reference gene primer amplification in the assay estimated nucleated cell counts. Data came from immunoSEQ multiplex PCR; TCRdb stores just in-frame clones and leaves some out. V, J and clone size were drawn from that table, and D and trimming were deduced from the DNA. The table includes 250,000 or so clones, 85% to 90% detected once. Sequenced sample: peripheral blood. The TCR originated in a woman in her 40s who had recovered from COVID-19. The chain carries TRBV6-1 and TRBJ2-7, with 9 bases fitting TRBD2. The CDR3 DNA sequence: TGTGCCAGCAGTGAGGTTTTAGCGGGGGAATGGTACGAGCAGTACTTC. It specifies CASSEVLAGEWYEQYF.